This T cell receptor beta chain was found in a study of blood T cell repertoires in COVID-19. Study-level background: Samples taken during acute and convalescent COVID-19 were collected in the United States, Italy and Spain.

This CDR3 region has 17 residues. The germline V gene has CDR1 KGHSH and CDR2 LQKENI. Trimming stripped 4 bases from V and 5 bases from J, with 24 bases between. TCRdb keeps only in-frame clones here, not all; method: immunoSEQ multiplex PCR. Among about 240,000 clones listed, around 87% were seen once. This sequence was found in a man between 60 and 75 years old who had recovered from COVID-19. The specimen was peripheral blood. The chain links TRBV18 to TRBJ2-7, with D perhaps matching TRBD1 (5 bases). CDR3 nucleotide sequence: TGTGCCAGCTCACTGGAACAGGCGAGACTGCTAAGACACGAGCAGTACTTC. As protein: CASSLEQARLLRHEQYF.